This T cell receptor beta chain originates from a study of cytomegalovirus exposure and HLA in healthy donors. Study-wide results and caveats: Reportedly, diagnosis of cytomegalovirus status by the classifier showed high specificity and sensitivity. Versus the roughly 670-donor mean, an Asian-associated ancestry cluster reportedly showed fewer N-insertions in a later analysis. In most subjects, TCR beta sequences reportedly gave accurate predictions of HLA-A and HLA-B alleles.

Germline values: CDR1 SGHRS, CDR2 YFSETQ. The CDR3 runs 16 residues. Germline trimming cut 4 bases from V and 7 bases from J; bases unmatched to any gene: 13. The primer mix had 60 Vbeta and 13 Jbeta primers. Measured with immunoSEQ multiplex PCR; TCRdb has only the in-frame clones, and not every one. This sample's table reports 130,000 or so clones. Concerning this clone itself: Its target is unknown.

This clonotype was sampled from a woman aged 55 to 70 in good health and CMV-seronegative. The V call is TRBV5-1, the J call TRBJ2-1, with TRBD2 matching 8 bases. The specimen sequenced was PBMCs. CDR3 sequence reads: CASSRGAGGRSNEQFF. The CDR3 coding sequence is TGCGCCAGCAGCCGAGGGGCGGGGGGCCGTAGTAATGAGCAGTTCTTC. Full variable domain (missing parts from reference TRBV5-1 and TRBJ2-1): KAGVTQTPRYLIKTRGQQVTLSCSPISGHRSVSWYQQTPGQGLQFLFEYFSETQRNKGNFPGRFSGRQFSNSRSEMNVSTLELGDSALYLCASSRGAGGRSNEQFFGPGTRLTVL.